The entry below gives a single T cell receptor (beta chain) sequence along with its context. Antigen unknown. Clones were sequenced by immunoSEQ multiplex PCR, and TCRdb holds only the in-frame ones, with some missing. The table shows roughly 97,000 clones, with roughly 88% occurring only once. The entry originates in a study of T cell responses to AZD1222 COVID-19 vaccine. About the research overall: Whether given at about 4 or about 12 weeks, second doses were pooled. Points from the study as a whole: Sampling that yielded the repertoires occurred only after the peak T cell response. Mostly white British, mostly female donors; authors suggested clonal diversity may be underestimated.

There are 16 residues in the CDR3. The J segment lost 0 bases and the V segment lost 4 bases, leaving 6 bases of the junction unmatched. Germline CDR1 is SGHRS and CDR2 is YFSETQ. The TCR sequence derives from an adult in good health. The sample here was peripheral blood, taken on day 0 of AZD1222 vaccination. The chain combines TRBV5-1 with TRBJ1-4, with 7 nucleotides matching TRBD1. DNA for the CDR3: TGCGCCAGCAGCATCAGTGGGACAGCAACTAATGAAAAACTGTTTTTT. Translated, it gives CASSISGTATNEKLFF.